The 32 T cell receptor beta chains presented below share a single source sample, sequenced in a study. Each CDR3 protein is one row after TCRdb ran MiXCR on the RT-PCR reads. The table shows about 680,000 distinct CDR3 sequences, with approximately 15% occurring only once. The sample taken for sequencing was memory CD4+ T cells from blood. The receptors originated from a female donor in good health, serving as a healthy control.

The V and J genes are TRBV20-1 and TRBJ1-1, with no clear D. V was cut by 5 bases and J by 2 bases, with 15 bases left in between. Looked up from germline, CDR1 is DFQATT and CDR2 is SNEGSKA (reference sequence). This CDR3 spans 14 amino acids. The CDR3: CSAPRTGINTEAFF. The CDR3 region has the DNA TGCAGTGCTCCCCGGACGGGGATTAACACTGAAGCTTTCTTT.

This clonotype was counted at least ten times. This chain uses TRBV5-1 with TRBJ2-7; D remains ambiguous. The CDR3 sequence is 11 residues long. V gave up 0 bases and J gave up 6 bases, with 4 bases separating them. Germline loops: CDR1 SGHRS, CDR2 YFSETQ. The CDR3 spells CASSLEREQYF. CDR3 DNA: TGCGCCAGCAGCTTGGAGCGCGAGCAGTACTTC.

In this sample, this clonotype turned up a few times. V is TRBV5-1 and J is TRBJ1-3; D is undetermined. The ends were cut back, 0 bases at V and 4 bases at J, with 8 bases in the middle. CDR3 length: 14 amino acids. Looked up from germline, CDR1 is SGHRS and CDR2 is YFSETQ. The CDR3: CASSLALQGNTIYF. CDR3 bases: TGCGCCAGCAGCTTGGCTCTACAGGGAAACACCATATATTTT.

The chain couples TRBV10-3 to TRBJ1-4; no definite D call. V was trimmed by 3 bases and J by 0 bases, leaving 5 bases between them. From germline, CDR1 is ENHRY and CDR2 SYGVKD. This CDR3 has 14 amino acids. The CDR3 is CAISDRTTNEKLFF. CDR3 bases: TGTGCCATCAGTGATCGGACAACTAATGAAAAACTGTTTTTT.

The chain is built from TRBV5-1 and TRBJ2-2; 14 bases align to TRBD2. CDR1 is SGHRS, CDR2 YFSETQ, per germline. V was pared by 0 bases and J by 6 bases, with 4 bases of the junction left unmatched. The CDR3 sequence is 17 residues long. CDR3 region: CASSLAGTSGSSGELFF. In nucleotides, the CDR3 is TGCGCCAGCAGCTTGGCCGGGACTAGCGGGAGTTCCGGGGAGCTGTTTTTT.

The chain is built from TRBV11-2 and TRBJ2-1; D not certain. CDR3 size: 13 residues. Between the trimmed V and J ends, which lost 0 bases and 9 bases, there was a span of 9 bases. Germline V lookup: CDR1 SGHAT, CDR2 FQNNGV. CDR3 protein: CASSLEGISEQFF. CDR3 sequence (DNA): TGTGCCAGCAGCTTAGAGGGGATCAGTGAGCAGTTCTTC.

At least ten counts were recorded for this clonotype. The chain carries TRBV4-1 and TRBJ2-6; D is perhaps TRBD1 (8 bases). The CDR3 extends over 18 amino acids. V was cut by 3 bases and J by 3 bases, with 18 bases left in between. Per the germline V gene, CDR1 is MGHRA and CDR2 is YSYEKL. CDR3 bases: TGCGCCAGCAGCCATAGCGGGCCAGGGGGCTATGGGGCCAACGTCCTGACTTTC. Translation: CASSHSGPGGYGANVLTF.

V usage is TRBV15 and J usage is TRBJ1-2, with 9 bases aligning to TRBD1. V trimming: 3 bases; J trimming: 13 bases; junction bases outside the gene matches: 9. The germline V gene encodes CDR1 LNHNV and CDR2 YYDKDF (reference sequence). The CDR3 runs to 13 residues. CDR3 sequence (DNA): TGTGCCACCAGCAGGCCCGGGACAGGGTTGATCACCTTC. Translation gives CATSRPGTGLITF. The variable domain in full, completed from reference TRBV15 and TRBJ1-2, reads DAMVIQNPRYQVTQFGKPVTLSCSQTLNHNVMYWYQQKSSQAPKLLFHYYDKDFNNEADTPDNFQSRRPNTSFCFLDIRSPGLGDTAMYLCATSRPGTGLITFGSGTRLTVV.

This clonotype was seen repeatedly, ten times or more. The chain combines TRBV6-5 with TRBJ1-6, with 10 bases aligning to TRBD1. There are 13 residues in the CDR3. V shed 6 bases and J 10 bases; nucleotides not matched to a gene: 3. The germline V gene has CDR1 MNHEY and CDR2 SVGAGI. The CDR3 bases are TGTGCCAGCAGGAGGACAGGGGGGTCACCCCTCCACTTT. It codes for CASRRTGGSPLHF.

V and J are TRBV20-1 and TRBJ1-2; no reliable D call. The CDR3 covers 12 residues. The V gene's germline CDR1 is DFQATT and CDR2 SNEGSKA (reference sequence). V lost 7 bases and J lost 2, with 11 bases in between. The CDR3 spells CSVRRLNYGYTF. The CDR3 DNA is TGCAGTGTACGCAGATTGAACTATGGCTACACCTTC.

The CDR3 region has the DNA TGCGCCAGCAGCTTGTCGTTCAACAATGAGCAGTTCTTC. Protein: CASSLSFNNEQFF. This chain joins TRBV5-1 and TRBJ2-1; D unresolved. The CDR3 has 13 amino acids. Trimming removed 1 base at V and 5 bases at J, with 7 bases between. Germline-derived CDR1 and CDR2 are SGHRS and YFSETQ.

V gene TRBV5-1 combines with J gene TRBJ1-4, with TRBD1 as a possible D gene (5 bases). V was clipped by 0 bases and J by 4 bases, with 13 bases between them. The CDR3 contains 16 residues. CDR1 SGHRS and CDR2 YFSETQ come from the germline V gene. CDR3 in amino acids: CASSLEGHGFNEKLFF. The CDR3 DNA follows: TGCGCCAGCAGCTTGGAAGGACACGGGTTTAATGAAAAACTGTTTTTT.

The V gene is TRBV5-1, the J gene TRBJ2-7; possibly TRBD1 for D (6 bases). This CDR3 has 14 amino acids. V lost 4 bases and J 6 bases, leaving 17 bases between the germline ends. Germline CDR1 reads SGHRS; CDR2 reads YFSETQ. The CDR3 DNA is TGCGCCAGCAGCCCTGGAGAGGGGGTCGGCGAGCAGTACTTC. It encodes CASSPGEGVGEQYF.

In this sample, this clonotype turned up many times. The rearrangement joins TRBV29-1 to TRBJ2-1, with D tentatively TRBD2 (6 bases). CDR3 length: 14 amino acids. The germline V and J ends were trimmed by 4 bases and 6 bases, with 16 bases remaining between them. The V gene's germline CDR1 is SQVTM and CDR2 ANQGSEA. CDR3 sequence: CSVGSQRVGNEQFF. In nucleotides, the CDR3 is TGCAGCGTTGGAAGCCAGCGGGTGGGCAATGAGCAGTTCTTC.

V gene TRBV3-1 combines with J gene TRBJ2-1; D is possibly TRBD2 (6 bases). CDR3 length: 16 amino acids. V lost 6 bases to trimming and J lost 7 bases, with 22 bases between them. Per germline, CDR1 LGHDT and CDR2 YNNKEL (reference sequence). CDR3: CASSRWGESIGNEQFF. CDR3 bases: TGTGCCAGCAGTCGCTGGGGGGAGTCAATTGGGAATGAGCAGTTCTTC.

The CDR3 region has the DNA TGTGCCAGCACCATACGCCGGACTGGCAATCAGCCCCAGCATTTT. It codes for CASTIRRTGNQPQHF. This rearrangement joins TRBV28 to TRBJ1-5; D is ambiguous. This CDR3 has 15 residues. Per germline, CDR1 MDHEN and CDR2 SYDVKM. Trimming left V 7 bases short and J 2 bases short, with 15 bases between.

This clonotype showed up just a few times. This chain links TRBV5-1 with TRBJ2-7, with 9 bases that match TRBD1. Germline lookup yields CDR1 SGHRS and CDR2 YFSETQ. The ends lost 3 bases at V and 5 bases at J; junction bases unmatched: 6. The CDR3 covers 14 residues. CDR3 nucleotides: TGCGCCAGCAGCTCTATGGGACAGGGCGACGAGCAGTACTTC. Translating gives CASSSMGQGDEQYF.

V usage is TRBV3-1 and J usage is TRBJ1-5; TRBD1 aligns across 10 bases. The CDR3 has 18 residues. Losses at the gene ends were 4 bases for V and 2 bases for J; bases not matched to a gene: 11. The germline gives CDR1 LGHDT, CDR2 YNNKEL (reference sequence). The CDR3 sequence is CASSPSTGGAFGNQPQHF. In DNA, the CDR3 is TGTGCCAGCAGCCCTTCGACAGGGGGCGCTTTTGGCAATCAGCCCCAGCATTTT.

This chain links TRBV7-6 with TRBJ2-5; 7 bases are a match to TRBD2. The trim removed 6 bases at V and 4 bases at J, leaving 11 bases unmatched. The CDR3 is made up of 15 amino acids. Germline V gene sequence: CDR1 SGHVS, CDR2 FNYEAQ. This CDR3 reads CASSYGGIMRETQYF. The CDR3 nucleotides are TGTGCCAGCAGTTACGGGGGGATCATGCGAGAGACCCAGTACTTC. The complete variable domain, with remaining parts taken from reference TRBV7-6 and TRBJ2-5, reads GAGVSQSPRYKVTKRGQDVALRCDPISGHVSLYWYRQALGQGPEFLTYFNYEAQQDKSGLPNDRFSAERPEGSISTLTIQRTEQRDSAMYRCASSYGGIMRETQYFGPGTRLLVL.

The rearrangement links TRBV6-1 to TRBJ2-1; D is unresolved. This CDR3 has 14 residues. Germline-derived CDR1 and CDR2 are MNHNS and SASEGT. The V end was cut by 4 bases, the J end by 0 bases, with 7 bases between. The CDR3 coding sequence is TGTGCCAGCAGTGCCGAGCGCTCCTACAATGAGCAGTTCTTC. It specifies CASSAERSYNEQFF.

The chain recombines TRBV20-1 with TRBJ2-1; TRBD2 matches 12 bases. The CDR3 spans 15 residues. V was pared by 8 bases and J by 5 bases, with 10 bases of the junction left unmatched. Germline assignment: CDR1 DFQATT and CDR2 SNEGSKA (reference sequence). In nucleotides, the CDR3 is TGCAGTTCCCGATCTTCTAGCGGGAGGGACAATGAGCAGTTCTTC. Residues: CSSRSSSGRDNEQFF.

This clonotype was seen once. V and J are TRBV12-3 or TRBV12-4 and TRBJ2-2; perhaps TRBD1 as D (6 bases). The CDR3 spans 15 residues. The germline V and J ends were trimmed by 2 bases and 4 bases, with 11 bases remaining between them. The CDR3 DNA reads as TGTGCCAGCAGTTTAAATGTGGGGGCCACCGGGGAGCTGTTTTTT. It translates to CASSLNVGATGELFF.

This clonotype has just a few counts. In DNA form, the CDR3 reads TGTGCCAGCAGTTCAGTCACAGGACTCTACAATGAGCAGTTCTTC. Protein sequence: CASSSVTGLYNEQFF. V is TRBV28 and J is TRBJ2-1; D may match TRBD1 or TRBD2 (5 bases each). CDR3 length: 15 amino acids. In germline, CDR1 is MDHEN, CDR2 SYDVKM. V lost 4 bases, J lost 3 bases, and 13 bases lay in between.

At least ten counts were recorded for this clonotype. The gene calls are TRBV11-2 and TRBJ2-3; perhaps D is TRBD1 or TRBD2 (5 bases each). The CDR3 runs 14 residues. V shed 3 bases and J shed 3 bases, with 10 bases lying between them. CDR1 is SGHAT and CDR2 is FQNNGV in the germline V gene. For the CDR3, the DNA is TGTGCCAGCAGCTTGGAGGCAGGGACAGATACGCAGTATTTT. As protein: CASSLEAGTDTQYF.

In its sample, this clonotype was seen many times. The chain combines TRBV20-1 with TRBJ2-7; unclear D gene. Germline CDR1 reads DFQATT; CDR2 reads SNEGSKA (reference sequence). The CDR3 is 12 residues long. V was clipped by 3 bases and J by 6 bases, with 12 bases between them. The CDR3 region is CSASGAGGEQYF. The CDR3 nucleotides are TGCAGTGCTAGCGGCGCAGGCGGCGAGCAGTACTTC.

This clonotype appeared a few times. J is TRBJ2-1 and V is TRBV20-1; TRBD2 agrees at 10 bases. J gave up 6 bases and V 6 bases, and 5 bases lay outside the gene matches. The CDR3 totals 13 residues. Germline lookup yields CDR1 DFQATT and CDR2 SNEGSKA (reference sequence). The DNA for the CDR3 is TGCAGTGCATCCCTAGCGGGGGTCAATGAGCAGTTCTTC. Amino acid sequence: CSASLAGVNEQFF.

This clonotype was recorded once. J is TRBJ1-1 and V is TRBV7-2; the D gene is possibly TRBD1 (6 bases). Looked up from germline, CDR1 is SGHTA and CDR2 is FQGNSA. The CDR3 covers 15 residues. Trimming removed 4 bases from V and 4 bases from J, with 16 bases in between. CDR3 coding DNA: TGTGCCAGCAGCTCCGTGACAGGCAGGGGCACTGAAGCTTTCTTT. Its translation is CASSSVTGRGTEAFF.

The chain couples TRBV5-1 to TRBJ1-5, with D perhaps TRBD1 (5 bases). Germline CDR1 reads SGHRS; CDR2 reads YFSETQ. CDR3 length: 14 residues. Trimming removed 1 base at V and 5 bases at J, with 10 bases between. The CDR3 region is CASSLHGTHQPQHF. CDR3 in DNA: TGCGCCAGCAGCTTGCACGGGACCCATCAGCCCCAGCATTTT.

This chain uses TRBV5-6 with TRBJ1-1; D not resolved. The V gene's germline CDR1 is SGHDT and CDR2 YYEEEE. The CDR3 loop spans 11 amino acids. Trimming shortened V by 2 bases and J by 5 bases, and 4 bases separated the two germline ends. The CDR3 region is CASSFQTEAFF. CDR3 nucleotide sequence: TGTGCCAGCAGCTTTCAGACTGAAGCTTTCTTT.

This clonotype has a count of ten or more. V is TRBV29-1 and J is TRBJ2-7, with 8 bases aligning to TRBD1. J gave up 5 bases and V 1 base, and 1 base lay outside the gene matches. CDR1 SQVTM and CDR2 ANQGSEA come from the germline V gene. The CDR3 runs to 12 residues. The CDR3 nucleotides read TGCAGCGTTGAAGTGACAGGGGACGAGCAGTACTTC. It is translated as CSVEVTGDEQYF.

Only a few counts were recorded for this clonotype. This sequence joins TRBV5-1 and TRBJ2-1; 10 bases are shared with TRBD1. V gave up 3 bases and J gave up 2 bases; unmatched junction bases: 5. This CDR3 contains 16 residues. In germline, CDR1 is SGHRS, CDR2 YFSETQ. CDR3 in DNA: TGCGCCAGCAGCTCCGGGACAGGGGAAACCTACAATGAGCAGTTCTTC. The encoded protein is CASSSGTGETYNEQFF.

This clonotype was counted only a few times. The rearrangement links TRBV7-2 to TRBJ1-2; D remains ambiguous. V gave up 0 bases and J gave up 2 bases, with 19 bases separating them. The CDR3 consists of 18 residues. Germline V gives CDR1 SGHTA, CDR2 FQGNSA. The CDR3 here is CASSLAGLGSEQNYGYTF. CDR3 bases: TGTGCCAGCAGCTTAGCCGGTTTGGGCAGCGAACAAAACTATGGCTACACCTTC. Supplemented by reference TRBV7-2 and TRBJ1-2, the full variable domain reads GAGVSQSPSNKVTEKGKDVELRCDPISGHTALYWYRQSLGQGLEFLIYFQGNSAPDKSGLPSDRFSAERTGGSVSTLTIQRTQQEDSAVYLCASSLAGLGSEQNYGYTFGSGTRLTVV.